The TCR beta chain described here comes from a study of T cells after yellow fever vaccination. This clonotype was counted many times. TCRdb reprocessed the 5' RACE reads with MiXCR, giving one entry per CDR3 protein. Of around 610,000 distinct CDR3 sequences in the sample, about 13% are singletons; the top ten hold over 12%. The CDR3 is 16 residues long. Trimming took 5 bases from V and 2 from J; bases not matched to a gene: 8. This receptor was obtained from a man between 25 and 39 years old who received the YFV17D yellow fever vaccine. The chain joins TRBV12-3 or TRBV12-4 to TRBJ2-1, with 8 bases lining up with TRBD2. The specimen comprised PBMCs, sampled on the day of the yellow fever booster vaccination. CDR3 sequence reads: CASSIKAGETYNEQFF. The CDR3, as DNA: TGTGCCAGCAGTATAAAAGCGGGAGAAACCTACAATGAGCAGTTCTTC.